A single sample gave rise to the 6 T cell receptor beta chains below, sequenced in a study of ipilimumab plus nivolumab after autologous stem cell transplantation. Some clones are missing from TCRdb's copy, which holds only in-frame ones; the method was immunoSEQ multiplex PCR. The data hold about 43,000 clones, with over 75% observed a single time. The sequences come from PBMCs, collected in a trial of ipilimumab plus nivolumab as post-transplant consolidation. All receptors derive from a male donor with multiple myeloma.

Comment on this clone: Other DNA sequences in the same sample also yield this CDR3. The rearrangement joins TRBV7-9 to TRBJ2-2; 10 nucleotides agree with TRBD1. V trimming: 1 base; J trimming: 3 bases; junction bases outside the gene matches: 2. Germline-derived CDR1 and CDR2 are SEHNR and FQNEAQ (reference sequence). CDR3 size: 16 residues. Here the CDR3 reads CASSLGTGGDTGELFF. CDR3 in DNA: TGTGCCAGCAGCTTAGGGACAGGGGGTGACACCGGGGAGCTGTTTTTT.

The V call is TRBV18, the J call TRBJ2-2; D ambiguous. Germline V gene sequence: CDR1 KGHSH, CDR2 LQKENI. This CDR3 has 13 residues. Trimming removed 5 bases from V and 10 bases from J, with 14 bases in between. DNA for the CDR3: TGTGCCAGCTCATCGCTTCCCCAAACGGAGCTGTTTTTT. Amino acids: CASSSLPQTELFF. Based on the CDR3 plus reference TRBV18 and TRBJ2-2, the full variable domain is NAGVMQNPRHLVRRRGQEARLRCSPMKGHSHVYWYRQLPEEGLKFMVYLQKENIIDESGMPKERFSAEFPKEGPSILRIQQVVRGDSAAYFCASSSLPQTELFFGEGSRLTVL.

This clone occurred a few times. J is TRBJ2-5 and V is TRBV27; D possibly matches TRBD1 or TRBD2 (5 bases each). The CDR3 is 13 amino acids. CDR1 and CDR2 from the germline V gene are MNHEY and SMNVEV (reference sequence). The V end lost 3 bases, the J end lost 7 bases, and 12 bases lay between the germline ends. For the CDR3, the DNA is TGTGCCAGCAGTTTGGGGCCGGCGGGGACCCAGTACTTC. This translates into CASSLGPAGTQYF.

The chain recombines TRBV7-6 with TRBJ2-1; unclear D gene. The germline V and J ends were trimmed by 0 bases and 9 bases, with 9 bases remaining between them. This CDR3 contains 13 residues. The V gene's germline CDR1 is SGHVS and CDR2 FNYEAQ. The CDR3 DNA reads TGTGCCAGCAGCTTAGCGAGCAGTACTGAGCAGTTCTTC. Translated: CASSLASSTEQFF.

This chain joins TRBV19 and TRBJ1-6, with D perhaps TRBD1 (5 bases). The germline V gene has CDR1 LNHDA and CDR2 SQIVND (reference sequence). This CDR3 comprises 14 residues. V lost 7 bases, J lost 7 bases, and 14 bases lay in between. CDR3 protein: CASMTGGGNSPLHF. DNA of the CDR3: TGTGCCAGTATGACGGGGGGTGGCAATTCACCCCTCCACTTT.

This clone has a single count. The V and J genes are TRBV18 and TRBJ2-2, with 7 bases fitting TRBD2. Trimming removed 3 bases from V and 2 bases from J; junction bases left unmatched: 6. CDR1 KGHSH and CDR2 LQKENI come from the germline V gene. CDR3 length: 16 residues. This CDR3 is CASSPTLAENTGELFF. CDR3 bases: TGTGCCAGCTCACCGACCCTAGCGGAAAACACCGGGGAGCTGTTTTTT.